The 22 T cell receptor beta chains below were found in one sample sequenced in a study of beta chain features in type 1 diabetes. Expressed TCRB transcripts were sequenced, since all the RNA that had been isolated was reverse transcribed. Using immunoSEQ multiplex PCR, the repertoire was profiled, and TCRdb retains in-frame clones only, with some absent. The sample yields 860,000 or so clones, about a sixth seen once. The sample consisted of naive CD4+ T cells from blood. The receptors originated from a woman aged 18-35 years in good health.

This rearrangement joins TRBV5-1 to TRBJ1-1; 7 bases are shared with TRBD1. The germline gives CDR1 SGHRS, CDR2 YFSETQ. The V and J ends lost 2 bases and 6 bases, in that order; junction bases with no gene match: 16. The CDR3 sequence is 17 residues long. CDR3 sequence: CASSFQGVSRDYAEAFF. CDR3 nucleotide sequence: TGCGCCAGCAGCTTTCAGGGGGTTAGTAGGGACTATGCTGAAGCTTTCTTT.

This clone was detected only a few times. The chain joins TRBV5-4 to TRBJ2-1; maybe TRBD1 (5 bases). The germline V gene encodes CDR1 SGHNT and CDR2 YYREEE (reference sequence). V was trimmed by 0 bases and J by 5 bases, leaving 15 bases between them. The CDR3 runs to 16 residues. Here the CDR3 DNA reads TGTGCCAGCAGCTTGGTGCGGCAGGGAATAAACAATGAGCAGTTCTTC. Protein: CASSLVRQGINNEQFF.

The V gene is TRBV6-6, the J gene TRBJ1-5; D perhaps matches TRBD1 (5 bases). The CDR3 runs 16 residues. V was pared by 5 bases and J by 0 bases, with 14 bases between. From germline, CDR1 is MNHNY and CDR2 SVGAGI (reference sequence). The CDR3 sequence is CASSPWTQHSNQPQHF. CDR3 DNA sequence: TGTGCCAGCAGTCCCTGGACACAGCATAGCAATCAGCCCCAGCATTTT.

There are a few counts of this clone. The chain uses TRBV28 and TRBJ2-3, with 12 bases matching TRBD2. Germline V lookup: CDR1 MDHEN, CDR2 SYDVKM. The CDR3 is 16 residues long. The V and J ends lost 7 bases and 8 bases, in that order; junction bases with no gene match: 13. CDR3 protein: CASTLTSGRGRGTQYF. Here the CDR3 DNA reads TGTGCCAGCACCCTGACTAGCGGGAGAGGACGGGGTACGCAGTATTTT.

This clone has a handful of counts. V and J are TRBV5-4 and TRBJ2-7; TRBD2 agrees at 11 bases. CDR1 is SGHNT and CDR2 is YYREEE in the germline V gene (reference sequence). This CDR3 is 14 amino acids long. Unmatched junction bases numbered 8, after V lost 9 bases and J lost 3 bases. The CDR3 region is CATKRGLAVYEQYF. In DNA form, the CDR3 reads TGTGCCACAAAGCGGGGACTAGCGGTCTACGAGCAGTACTTC.

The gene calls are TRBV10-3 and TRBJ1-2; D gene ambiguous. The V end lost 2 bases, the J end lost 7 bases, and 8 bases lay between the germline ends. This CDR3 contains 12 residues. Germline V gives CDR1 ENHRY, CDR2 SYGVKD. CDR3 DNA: TGTGCCATCAGTGAGACAAGAGGTGGCTACACCTTC. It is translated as CAISETRGGYTF.

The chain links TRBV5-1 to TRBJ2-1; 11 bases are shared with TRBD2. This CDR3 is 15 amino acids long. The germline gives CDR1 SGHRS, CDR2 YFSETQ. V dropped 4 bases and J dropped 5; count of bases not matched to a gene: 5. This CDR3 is CASSPLAGGNNEQFF. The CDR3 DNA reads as TGCGCCAGCAGCCCGTTAGCGGGAGGGAACAATGAGCAGTTCTTC.

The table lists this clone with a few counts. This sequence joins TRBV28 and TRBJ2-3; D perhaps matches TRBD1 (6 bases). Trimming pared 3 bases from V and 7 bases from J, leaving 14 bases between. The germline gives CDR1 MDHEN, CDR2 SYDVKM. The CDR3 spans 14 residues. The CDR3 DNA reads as TGTGCCAGCAGTTTCATGGGGGCCAGGAATACGCAGTATTTT. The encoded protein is CASSFMGARNTQYF.

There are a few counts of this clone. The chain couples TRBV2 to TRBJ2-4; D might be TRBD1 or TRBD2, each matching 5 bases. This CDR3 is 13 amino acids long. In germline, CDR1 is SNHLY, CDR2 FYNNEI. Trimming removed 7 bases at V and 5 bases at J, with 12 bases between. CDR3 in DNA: TGTGCCAGCACTGGGGGAATTCAAAACATTCAGTACTTC. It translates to CASTGGIQNIQYF.

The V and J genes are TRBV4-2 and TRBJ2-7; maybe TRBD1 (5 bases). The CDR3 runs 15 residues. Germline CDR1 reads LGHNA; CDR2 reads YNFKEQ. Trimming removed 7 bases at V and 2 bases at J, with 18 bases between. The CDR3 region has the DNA TGTGCCAGCAACCAGACTGGGCAGGGTCCCTACGAGCAGTACTTC. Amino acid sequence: CASNQTGQGPYEQYF.

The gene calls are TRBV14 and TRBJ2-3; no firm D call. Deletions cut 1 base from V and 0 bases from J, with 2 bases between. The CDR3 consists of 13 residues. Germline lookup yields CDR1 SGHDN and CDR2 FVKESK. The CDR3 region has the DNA TGTGCCAGCAGCCAAGCCAGCACAGATACGCAGTATTTT. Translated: CASSQASTDTQYF. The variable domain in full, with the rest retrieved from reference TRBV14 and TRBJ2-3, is EAGVTQFPSHSVIEKGQTVTLRCDPISGHDNLYWYRRVMGKEIKFLLHFVKESKQDESGMPNNRFLAERTGGTYSTLKVQPAELEDSGVYFCASSQASTDTQYFGPGTRLTVL.

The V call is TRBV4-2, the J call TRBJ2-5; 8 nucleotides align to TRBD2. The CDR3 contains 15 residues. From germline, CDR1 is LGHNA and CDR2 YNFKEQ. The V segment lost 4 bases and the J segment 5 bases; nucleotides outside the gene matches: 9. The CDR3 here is CASSPRSGNTETQYF. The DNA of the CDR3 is TGTGCCAGCAGCCCGCGTAGCGGGAATACTGAGACCCAGTACTTC.

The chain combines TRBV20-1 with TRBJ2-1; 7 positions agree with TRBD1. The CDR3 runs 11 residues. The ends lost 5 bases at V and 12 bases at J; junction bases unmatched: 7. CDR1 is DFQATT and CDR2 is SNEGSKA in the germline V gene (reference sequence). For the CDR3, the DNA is TGCAGTGCTCAAGGCAGGGGGTGGCAGTTCTTC. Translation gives CSAQGRGWQFF.

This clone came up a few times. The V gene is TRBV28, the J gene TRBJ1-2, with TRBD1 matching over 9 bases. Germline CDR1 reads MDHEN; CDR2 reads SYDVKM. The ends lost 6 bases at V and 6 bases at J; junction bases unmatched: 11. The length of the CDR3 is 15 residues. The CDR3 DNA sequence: TGTGCCAGCAGCCGCGAGGGGACAGGGAATCATGGCTACACCTTC. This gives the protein CASSREGTGNHGYTF.

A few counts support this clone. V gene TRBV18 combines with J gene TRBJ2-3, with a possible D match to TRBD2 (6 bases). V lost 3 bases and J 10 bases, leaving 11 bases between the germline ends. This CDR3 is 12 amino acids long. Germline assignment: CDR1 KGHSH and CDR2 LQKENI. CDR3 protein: CASSPPASAQYF. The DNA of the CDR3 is TGTGCCAGCTCACCGCCGGCTAGCGCGCAGTATTTT.

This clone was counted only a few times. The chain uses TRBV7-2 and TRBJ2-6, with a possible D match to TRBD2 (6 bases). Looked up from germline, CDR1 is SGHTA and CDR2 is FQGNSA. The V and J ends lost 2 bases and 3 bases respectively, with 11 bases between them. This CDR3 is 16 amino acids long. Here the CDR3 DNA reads TGTGCCAGCAGCTTATACCCGACTAGTGGGGCCAACGTCCTGACTTTC. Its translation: CASSLYPTSGANVLTF. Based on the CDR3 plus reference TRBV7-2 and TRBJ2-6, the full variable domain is GAGVSQSPSNKVTEKGKDVELRCDPISGHTALYWYRQSLGQGLEFLIYFQGNSAPDKSGLPSDRFSAERTGGSVSTLTIQRTQQEDSAVYLCASSLYPTSGANVLTFGAGSRLTVL.

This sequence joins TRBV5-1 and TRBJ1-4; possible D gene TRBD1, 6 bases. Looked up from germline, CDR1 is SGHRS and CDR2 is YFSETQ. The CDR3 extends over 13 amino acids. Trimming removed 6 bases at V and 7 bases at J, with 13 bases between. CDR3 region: CASKETGGEKLFF. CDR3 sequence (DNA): TGCGCCAGCAAGGAGACAGGCGGTGAAAAACTGTTTTTT.

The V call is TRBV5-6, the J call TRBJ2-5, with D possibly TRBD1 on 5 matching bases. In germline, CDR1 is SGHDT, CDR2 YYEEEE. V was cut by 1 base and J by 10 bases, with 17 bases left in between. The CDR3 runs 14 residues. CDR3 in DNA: TGTGCCAGCAGCTTGAGGGGTACCACGAGAGGCCAGTACTTC. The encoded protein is CASSLRGTTRGQYF.

The CDR3 sequence is CASSPILRQETQYF. The CDR3 DNA follows: TGTGCCAGCTCACCAATACTGCGACAAGAGACCCAGTACTTC. The genes are TRBV18 and TRBJ2-5; D is ambiguous. With 2 bases removed from V and 2 bases from J, the gap between germline ends came to 9 bases. The CDR3 spans 14 residues. From germline, CDR1 is KGHSH and CDR2 LQKENI.

The CDR3 DNA follows: TGTGCCAGCAGTGTAAGTCAGGGGGCATCCGAGCAGTACTTC. Protein sequence: CASSVSQGASEQYF. The chain uses TRBV6-5 and TRBJ2-7, with 8 bases identical to TRBD1. CDR3 length equals 14 residues. V lost 5 bases and J lost 6; bases outside the gene matches: 9. The germline gives CDR1 MNHEY, CDR2 SVGAGI.

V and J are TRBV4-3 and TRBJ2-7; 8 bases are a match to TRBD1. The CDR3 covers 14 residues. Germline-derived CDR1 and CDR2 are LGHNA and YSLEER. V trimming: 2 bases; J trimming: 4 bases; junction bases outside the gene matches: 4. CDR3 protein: CASSQWTGYYEQYF. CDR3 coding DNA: TGCGCCAGCAGCCAATGGACAGGGTATTACGAGCAGTACTTC.

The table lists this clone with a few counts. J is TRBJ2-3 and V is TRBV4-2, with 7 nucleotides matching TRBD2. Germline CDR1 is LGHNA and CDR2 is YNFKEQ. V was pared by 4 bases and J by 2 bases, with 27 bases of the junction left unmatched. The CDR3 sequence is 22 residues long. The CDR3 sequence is CASSLQKATSVSSITFTDTQYF. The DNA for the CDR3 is TGTGCCAGCAGCCTCCAGAAGGCCACTAGCGTGTCCTCGATTACCTTCACAGATACGCAGTATTTT.